This T cell receptor (beta chain) was profiled in a study of CD8 T cells in ankylosing spondylitis. Whole-study results and caveats: The study looked at matched synovial fluid samples from ankylosing spondylitis patients. Disease-linked clones were reported to be significantly enriched there. Within ankylosing spondylitis blood, a TCR beta motif made up of seven to nine highly homologous variants appeared to be characteristic.

Quantitative barcoded 5'-RACE was used to prepare TCR beta libraries. One entry per CDR3 protein, called by TCRdb with MiXCR from the 5' RACE reads. The data hold roughly 120,000 distinct CDR3 sequences, with 12% to 15% observed a single time. Germline V gene sequence: CDR1 SGHTA, CDR2 FQGNSA. The CDR3 extends over 16 amino acids. Trimming shortened V by 4 bases and J by 1 base, and 15 bases separated the two germline ends. This clonotype was seen repeatedly, ten times or more. As yet, its antigen is unknown. The TCR originated in a female donor with ankylosing spondylitis or in good health (not recorded which). The specimen was blood, either unsorted or a sorted T cell fraction (not recorded which). The chain uses TRBV7-2 and TRBJ2-3, with D tentatively TRBD2 (5 bases). The CDR3 spells CASSWGEGPGTDTQYF. The CDR3 DNA reads as TGTGCCAGCAGCTGGGGAGAAGGACCAGGCACAGATACGCAGTATTTT.